These 32 T cell receptor beta chains were all obtained from the same sample, sequenced in a study of blood T cell repertoires in COVID-19. The protocol was immunoSEQ multiplex PCR, while the TCRdb copy is restricted to in-frame clones and leaves out a portion. The sample lists about 220,000 clones, roughly 85% seen once, with 3% to 4.5% in the top ten. Sequencing was performed on peripheral blood. These TCRs come from a woman of 80 years or more with acute or convalescent COVID-19.

The V gene is TRBV7-9, the J gene TRBJ1-2, with D possibly being TRBD1 (6 bases). The germline V and J ends were trimmed by 5 bases and 12 bases, with 19 bases remaining between them. Germline V gene data show CDR1 as SEHNR and CDR2 as FQNEAQ (reference sequence). The CDR3 consists of 13 residues. The CDR3 loop is CASSPDSLTGNTF. The CDR3, as DNA: TGTGCCAGCAGCCCGGACAGCCTAACGGGAAACACCTTC.

V usage is TRBV6-5 and J usage is TRBJ1-3; D not certain. The V and J ends lost 0 bases and 5 bases respectively, with 11 bases between them. CDR3 size: 15 residues. Per germline, CDR1 MNHEY and CDR2 SVGAGI. The CDR3 is CASSYSRGIRNTIYF. DNA for the CDR3: TGTGCCAGCAGTTACTCCAGAGGGATTAGAAACACCATATATTTT.

The rearrangement links TRBV3-1 (or the pseudogene TRBV3-2) to TRBJ1-1; D unclear. Germline loops: CDR1 LGHDT, CDR2 YNNKEL (reference sequence). The CDR3 sequence is 14 residues long. The V gene lost 3 bases and the J gene lost 4 bases, with 12 bases spanning the gap. Here the CDR3 reads CASSQGRLATEAFF. The CDR3, as DNA: TGTGCCAGCAGCCAGGGTCGACTGGCCACTGAAGCTTTCTTT.

This clone came up a few times. Other DNA sequences in this specimen translate into the identical CDR3. J is TRBJ1-5 and V is TRBV6-2 or TRBV6-3; 7 nucleotides align to TRBD1. Germline V lookup: CDR1 MNHEY, CDR2 SVGEGT. The CDR3 contains 15 residues. J gave up 6 bases and V 2 bases, and 7 bases lay outside the gene matches. The CDR3 nucleotides are TGTGCCAGCAGTTACACAGGGGTATCTGGTCAGCCCCAGCATTTT. This codes for CASSYTGVSGQPQHF.

V usage is TRBV9 and J usage is TRBJ2-3; 10 positions match TRBD1. This CDR3 spans 16 amino acids. Germline V gives CDR1 SGDLS, CDR2 YYNGEE. J gave up 2 bases and V 3 bases, and 6 bases lay outside the gene matches. CDR3 region: CASSARQGAYTDTQYF. In DNA, the CDR3 is TGTGCCAGCAGCGCCCGACAGGGGGCGTACACAGATACGCAGTATTTT.

V gene TRBV18 combines with J gene TRBJ1-4; perhaps TRBD1 as D (6 bases). CDR1 is KGHSH, CDR2 LQKENI, per germline. The CDR3 spans 16 residues. V dropped 1 base and J dropped 3 bases, with 12 bases sitting between them. The CDR3 region is CASSPLQGTANEKLFF. The CDR3 DNA sequence: TGTGCCAGCTCACCACTCCAGGGGACGGCTAATGAAAAACTGTTTTTT.

Only one count was recorded for this clone. The chain has TRBV6-5 and TRBJ1-5; the D is unclear. The ends were cut back, 2 bases at V and 6 bases at J, with 11 bases in the middle. Germline V lookup: CDR1 MNHEY, CDR2 SVGAGI. The CDR3 is made up of 14 amino acids. The CDR3 nucleotides are TGTGCCAGCAGTTACGTGGAGAGAGGTCAGCCCCAGCATTTT. This translates into CASSYVERGQPQHF.

The rearrangement links TRBV4-3 to TRBJ1-2; TRBD1 matches at 7 bases. CDR1 is LGHNA, CDR2 YSLEER, per germline. V dropped 4 bases and J dropped 4; count of bases not matched to a gene: 6. The CDR3 contains 14 residues. Here the CDR3 DNA reads TGCGCCAGCAGCCCGACACAGGGGTTCTATGGCTACACCTTC. It specifies CASSPTQGFYGYTF.

This rearrangement joins TRBV2 to TRBJ2-2; 7 nucleotides align to TRBD2. CDR3 length equals 15 residues. Germline V gene data show CDR1 as SNHLY and CDR2 as FYNNEI. V lost 3 bases and J lost 2; bases outside the gene matches: 3. The CDR3 sequence: CASSEGGTNTGELFF. For the CDR3, the DNA is TGTGCCAGCAGTGAGGGGGGGACCAACACCGGGGAGCTGTTTTTT.

The rearrangement joins TRBV7-2 to TRBJ2-1, with a tentative D call TRBD1 (6 bases). Trimming stripped 1 base from V and 7 bases from J, with 11 bases between. Looked up from germline, CDR1 is SGHTA and CDR2 is FQGNSA. This CDR3 is built from 14 residues. CDR3 nucleotide sequence: TGTGCCAGCAGCTTAGGGCAGGGGTGGAATGAGCAGTTCTTC. Protein product: CASSLGQGWNEQFF.

CDR3 sequence (DNA): TGTGCCAGCAGCGGACAGAATTCACCCCTCCACTTT. This gives the protein CASSGQNSPLHF. The V call is TRBV9, the J call TRBJ1-6, with D maybe TRBD1 (5 bases). V lost 3 bases and J 7 bases, leaving 5 bases between the germline ends. The CDR3 length is 12 residues. The V gene's germline CDR1 is SGDLS and CDR2 YYNGEE.

J is TRBJ1-2 and V is TRBV2; a weak D match, TRBD1 (5 bases). Per the germline V gene, CDR1 is SNHLY and CDR2 is FYNNEI. With 2 bases removed from V and 5 bases from J, the gap between germline ends came to 24 bases. This CDR3 spans 18 amino acids. The CDR3 nucleotides read TGTGCCAGCAGTGAATGGAGAAGATTAGGGGCGCCTGTGTATGGCTACACCTTC. This sequence encodes CASSEWRRLGAPVYGYTF.

This chain connects TRBV5-1 to TRBJ1-2; no definite D call. Trimming removed 1 base from V and 1 base from J, with 11 bases in between. The CDR3 runs 15 residues. Germline V gene data show CDR1 as SGHRS and CDR2 as YFSETQ. For the CDR3, the DNA is TGCGCCAGCAGCTTGTCGGAGGGCTTTAACTATGGCTACACCTTC. It specifies CASSLSEGFNYGYTF.

V and J are TRBV5-1 and TRBJ2-2; 8 bases agree with TRBD1. CDR3 length: 14 amino acids. Per the germline V gene, CDR1 is SGHRS and CDR2 is YFSETQ. The trim removed 3 bases at V and 4 bases at J, leaving 2 bases unmatched. The CDR3 loop is CASSSDRVTGELFF. CDR3 sequence (DNA): TGCGCCAGCAGCTCGGACAGGGTCACCGGGGAGCTGTTTTTT.

The sample holds a few counts of this clone. The V gene is TRBV4-1, the J gene TRBJ1-1; no clear D. This CDR3 has 13 residues. Germline-derived CDR1 and CDR2 are MGHRA and YSYEKL. The germline V and J ends were trimmed by 7 bases and 5 bases, with 14 bases remaining between them. CDR3 amino acids: CASTADPRTEAFF. The CDR3 region has the DNA TGCGCCAGCACCGCTGATCCGAGAACTGAAGCTTTCTTT.

CDR3 DNA sequence: TGTGCCAGCAGTGAGGCCTTCAGGGGCTTTGGCTACACCTTC. It encodes CASSEAFRGFGYTF. The V and J genes are TRBV3-1 (or the pseudogene TRBV3-2) and TRBJ1-2; maybe TRBD1 (6 bases). CDR1 is LGHDT, CDR2 YNNKEL, per germline (reference sequence). The CDR3 is 14 residues long. V was pared by 6 bases and J by 7 bases, with 18 bases between.

This clone showed up just a few times. This chain joins TRBV7-9 and TRBJ1-2; maybe TRBD1 (5 bases). This CDR3 is 14 amino acids long. The germline gives CDR1 SEHNR, CDR2 FQNEAQ (reference sequence). V gave up 5 bases and J gave up 7 bases, with 17 bases separating them. Here the CDR3 DNA reads TGTGCCAGCAGCCCCCCCGACAGAGGAAGTGGCTACACCTTC. The encoded protein is CASSPPDRGSGYTF.

The V gene is TRBV18, the J gene TRBJ2-7; 8 bases match TRBD2. Germline V CDR1 and CDR2: KGHSH, LQKENI. This CDR3 contains 14 residues. Trimming at V came to 3 bases and at J to 2 bases, leaving 3 bases not matched to a gene. The CDR3 spells CASSPTSAAYEQYF. CDR3 sequence (DNA): TGTGCCAGCTCACCGACTAGCGCGGCCTACGAGCAGTACTTC.

The gene calls are TRBV5-1 and TRBJ1-2; D perhaps matches TRBD1 (6 bases). Trimming took 5 bases from V and 3 from J, leaving 11 bases between them. The CDR3 loop spans 13 amino acids. The germline CDR1 and CDR2 sequences are SGHRS and YFSETQ. The CDR3 DNA is TGCGCCAGCAGACGGACAGACCACTATGGCTACACCTTC. Its protein product is CASRRTDHYGYTF.

This clone was seen just once. This rearrangement joins TRBV25-1 to TRBJ2-5; D perhaps matches TRBD1 (8 bases). The CDR3 is 14 amino acids. V was shortened by 6 bases and J by 2 bases, with 13 bases between the two germline ends. The germline gives CDR1 MGHDK, CDR2 SYGVNS. CDR3 nucleotide sequence: TGTGCCAGCAGGGGGGGGACAGGACAAGAGACCCAGTACTTC. Protein: CASRGGTGQETQYF. Full variable domain (rest looked up from reference TRBV25-1 and TRBJ2-5): EADIYQTPRYLVIGTGKKITLECSQTMGHDKMYWYQQDPGMELHLIHYSYGVNSTEKGDLSSESTVSRIRTEHFPLTLESARPSHTSQYLCASRGGTGQETQYFGPGTRLLVL.

This rearrangement joins TRBV27 to TRBJ1-2; D may be TRBD1 (5 bases). In germline, CDR1 is MNHEY, CDR2 SMNVEV (reference sequence). Trimming removed 6 bases from V and 3 bases from J, with 14 bases in between. This CDR3 is built from 14 residues. CDR3 in DNA: TGTGCCAGCAGCCCCAGGGTTGTTGACTATGGCTACACCTTC. It is translated as CASSPRVVDYGYTF.

This chain uses TRBV5-1 with TRBJ2-7; 9 nucleotides align to TRBD1. V trimming: 5 bases; J trimming: 1 base; junction bases outside the gene matches: 1. The CDR3 is 13 residues long. From germline, CDR1 is SGHRS and CDR2 YFSETQ. CDR3 nucleotide sequence: TGCGCCAGCAGGACAGGGGGTTCCTACGAGCAGTACTTC. This encodes CASRTGGSYEQYF.

This chain connects TRBV27 to TRBJ1-2; 10 bases are a match to TRBD1. V lost 6 bases to trimming and J lost 7 bases; unmatched junction nucleotides: 17. CDR3 size: 17 residues. Per the germline V gene, CDR1 is MNHEY and CDR2 is SMNVEV (reference sequence). In DNA, the CDR3 is TGTGCCAGCAGCCTATCACCCGGGACAGGGGCGATAAGTGGCTACACCTTC. It codes for CASSLSPGTGAISGYTF.

The V call is TRBV2, the J call TRBJ1-3, with D possibly being TRBD1 (6 bases). V was clipped by 4 bases and J by 1 base, with 20 bases between them. Germline V lookup: CDR1 SNHLY, CDR2 FYNNEI. CDR3 length: 18 amino acids. In DNA form, the CDR3 reads TGTGCCAGCAGTGGCCGCCTAATACAGGGCCGTTCTGGAAACACCATATATTTT. Its translation: CASSGRLIQGRSGNTIYF. The whole variable domain, filled in from reference TRBV2 and TRBJ1-3, reads EPEVTQTPSHQVTQMGQEVILRCVPISNHLYFYWYRQILGQKVEFLVSFYNNEISEKSEIFDDQFSVERPDGSNFTLKIRSTKLEDSAMYFCASSGRLIQGRSGNTIYFGEGSWLTVV.

The chain employs TRBV6-1 and TRBJ2-5, with 7 bases aligning to TRBD2. V shed 3 bases and J 7 bases; nucleotides not matched to a gene: 8. The CDR3 has 14 amino acids. Germline V gene sequence: CDR1 MNHNS, CDR2 SASEGT. This CDR3 is CASSETAGVGTQYF. As DNA, the CDR3 is TGTGCCAGCAGTGAGACGGCGGGGGTAGGGACCCAGTACTTC.

The V call is TRBV29-1, the J call TRBJ2-3; D is uncertain. Trimming shortened V by 3 bases and J by 0 bases, and 19 bases separated the two germline ends. Per germline, CDR1 SQVTM and CDR2 ANQGSEA. This CDR3 comprises 17 residues. The CDR3 bases are TGCAGCGTTGAGGGTTCAGCGCGCGGTGGCAGCACAGATACGCAGTATTTT. It is translated as CSVEGSARGGSTDTQYF.

The V gene is TRBV7-6, the J gene TRBJ2-3; 7 nucleotides line up with TRBD1. Losses at the gene ends were 1 base for V and 4 bases for J; bases not matched to a gene: 5. The V gene's germline CDR1 is SGHVS and CDR2 FNYEAQ. The CDR3 is made up of 15 amino acids. CDR3 in DNA: TGTGCCAGCAGCTTAGATTTCCAGGGGGCAGATACGCAGTATTTT. Translation gives CASSLDFQGADTQYF.

The V call is TRBV6-5, the J call TRBJ1-5, with D perhaps TRBD1 (6 bases). Germline V lookup: CDR1 MNHEY, CDR2 SVGAGI. The CDR3 length is 15 residues. V was trimmed by 7 bases and J by 1 base, leaving 14 bases between them. CDR3 in amino acids: CASKVRTVSNQPQHF. The CDR3 DNA sequence: TGTGCCAGCAAAGTCCGGACAGTAAGCAATCAGCCCCAGCATTTT.

V usage is TRBV5-6 and J usage is TRBJ1-6; the match to TRBD1 covers 8 bases. The junction had 7 bases not matched to a gene; V was cut back by 5 bases and J by 9 bases. The CDR3 sequence is 14 residues long. Germline lookup yields CDR1 SGHDT and CDR2 YYEEEE. CDR3 nucleotides: TGTGCCAGCAGTTTCGACAGGGGACGTTCACCCCTCCACTTT. Translated, it gives CASSFDRGRSPLHF.

The gene calls are TRBV7-2 and TRBJ1-1; no clear D gene. Germline-derived CDR1 and CDR2 are SGHTA and FQGNSA. V was shortened by 5 bases and J by 5 bases, with 15 bases between the two germline ends. The CDR3 loop spans 14 amino acids. CDR3 sequence reads: CASSIHERWTEAFF. The DNA for the CDR3 is TGTGCCAGCAGCATCCACGAACGGTGGACTGAAGCTTTCTTT. Full variable domain (rest looked up from reference TRBV7-2 and TRBJ1-1): GAGVSQSPSNKVTEKGKDVELRCDPISGHTALYWYRQSLGQGLEFLIYFQGNSAPDKSGLPSDRFSAERTGGSVSTLTIQRTQQEDSAVYLCASSIHERWTEAFFGQGTRLTVV.

The chain couples TRBV12-5 to TRBJ1-3; a possible D gene is TRBD1 (6 bases). Germline CDR1 and CDR2: LGHNT and FRNRAP. V was clipped by 3 bases and J by 0 bases, with 21 bases between them. CDR3 size: 19 residues. DNA for the CDR3: TGTGCTAGTGGTTTCAACAGGGCTACGGGGCCTACCTCTGGAAACACCATATATTTT. Translated: CASGFNRATGPTSGNTIYF.

The rearrangement uses TRBV7-9 and TRBJ2-7, with D possibly matching TRBD2 (5 bases). There are 14 residues in the CDR3. V lost 2 bases and J 1 base, leaving 9 bases between the germline ends. Germline CDR1 SEHNR, CDR2 FQNEAQ (reference sequence). In nucleotides, the CDR3 is TGTGCCAGCAGCTTAAGGCGCGGGTCCTACGAGCAGTACTTC. It encodes CASSLRRGSYEQYF.